This entry lists 23 T cell receptor beta chains sequenced from one sample in a study of blood T cell repertoires in COVID-19. Libraries were prepared by immunoSEQ multiplex PCR; TCRdb keeps only in-frame clonotypes and omits some of them. The sample lists about 170,000 clones; just over 90% were seen once. Sequenced material: peripheral blood. These receptors all stem from a man younger than 30 with COVID-19, enrolled during active disease.

CDR3 loop: CASSFTSGRAREQYF. The DNA for the CDR3 is TGTGCCAGCAGCTTCACTAGCGGGAGGGCCAGGGAGCAGTACTTC. The chain recombines TRBV11-2 with TRBJ2-7, with 13 bases fitting TRBD2. CDR1 is SGHAT and CDR2 is FQNNGV in the germline V gene. V lost 3 bases, J lost 7 bases, and 6 bases stayed unmatched. This CDR3 region has 15 residues.

This clone has only one observation. V and J are TRBV10-3 and TRBJ2-1; possibly TRBD2 for D (6 bases). Trimming stripped 10 bases from V and 0 bases from J, with 13 bases between. Germline CDR1 is ENHRY and CDR2 is SYGVKD. This CDR3 has 14 residues. The CDR3 reads CASRSGTSYNEQFF. In DNA form, the CDR3 reads TGTGCCAGCCGTAGCGGAACCTCCTACAATGAGCAGTTCTTC.

The chain employs TRBV3-1 (or the pseudogene TRBV3-2) and TRBJ2-3; 8 bases are shared with TRBD1. The CDR3 spans 15 residues. Germline loops: CDR1 LGHDT, CDR2 YNNKEL (reference sequence). Trimming cost V 4 bases and J 1 base; bases outside gene matches: 4. The CDR3 region has the DNA TGTGCCAGCAGCCCGCCGGGACAGGGCACAGATACGCAGTATTTT. Translating gives CASSPPGQGTDTQYF.

CDR3 nucleotide sequence: TGTGCCAGCAGCTTAGCAGTGGGAGTCCCATATACGGGCCAATACGAGCAGTACTTC. It is translated as CASSLAVGVPYTGQYEQYF. This chain joins TRBV7-2 and TRBJ2-7; possibly TRBD2 for D (5 bases). The CDR3 sequence is 19 residues long. In germline, CDR1 is SGHTA, CDR2 FQGNSA. V lost 0 bases, J lost 4 bases, and 25 bases lay in between.

The chain has TRBV2 and TRBJ2-7, with D possibly matching TRBD2 (6 bases). The germline V gene has CDR1 SNHLY and CDR2 FYNNEI. The CDR3 is 13 amino acids. V dropped 1 base and J dropped 7 bases, with 11 bases sitting between them. CDR3 nucleotides: TGTGCCAGCAGTGAAGTGAAGGGGAGGGAGCAGTACTTC. As protein: CASSEVKGREQYF.

The gene calls are TRBV29-1 and TRBJ1-5; the match to TRBD1 covers 7 bases. Trimming cost V 6 bases and J 0 bases; bases outside gene matches: 2. CDR1 SQVTM and CDR2 ANQGSEA come from the germline V gene. The CDR3 has 13 amino acids. In DNA, the CDR3 is TGCAGCGTGGGACAGAATAGCAATCAGCCCCAGCATTTT. Amino acids: CSVGQNSNQPQHF.

This rearrangement joins TRBV5-6 to TRBJ2-2; TRBD2 agrees at 8 bases. The CDR3 runs 15 residues. V dropped 4 bases and J dropped 5; count of bases not matched to a gene: 7. Germline CDR1 SGHDT, CDR2 YYEEEE. In DNA, the CDR3 is TGTGCCAGCAGCACCGGGACTAGTGGGACCGGGGAGCTGTTTTTT. Its translation is CASSTGTSGTGELFF.

This rearrangement joins TRBV28 to TRBJ2-2, with 7 bases lining up with TRBD2. This CDR3 is built from 14 residues. The germline V gene encodes CDR1 MDHEN and CDR2 SYDVKM. With V trimmed by 7 bases and J by 4 bases, 6 bases remained unmatched. The CDR3 spells CASTSGGGTGELFF. Here the CDR3 DNA reads TGTGCCAGCACCTCGGGGGGAGGCACCGGGGAGCTGTTTTTT.

The rearrangement links TRBV19 to TRBJ2-1, with a weak D call TRBD2 (6 bases). Trimming took 1 base from V and 7 from J, leaving 17 bases between them. The CDR3 consists of 16 residues. CDR1 is LNHDA, CDR2 SQIVND, per germline (reference sequence). The CDR3 region is CASSIGSREGRNEQFF. The CDR3 nucleotides are TGTGCCAGTAGTATAGGTTCCCGGGAAGGGAGGAATGAGCAGTTCTTC. Using reference TRBV19 and TRBJ2-1 for the parts outside the CDR3, the full variable domain is DGGITQSPKYLFRKEGQNVTLSCEQNLNHDAMYWYRQDPGQGLRLIYYSQIVNDFQKGDIAEGYSVSREKKESFPLTVTSAQKNPTAFYLCASSIGSREGRNEQFFGPGTRLTVL.

The gene calls are TRBV10-3 and TRBJ2-7, with 12 bases fitting TRBD1. Germline V gene lookup returns CDR1 ENHRY and CDR2 SYGVKD. The trim removed 2 bases at V and 4 bases at J, leaving 3 bases unmatched. This CDR3 has 15 amino acids. This CDR3 is CAISEGTGGGYEQYF. The CDR3, as DNA: TGTGCCATCAGTGAGGGGACAGGGGGCGGGTACGAGCAGTACTTC.

This chain uses TRBV5-1 with TRBJ1-1; maybe TRBD1 (5 bases). Trimming cost V 5 bases and J 3 bases, with 14 bases left between them. The germline gives CDR1 SGHRS, CDR2 YFSETQ. This CDR3 is built from 14 residues. CDR3: CASSLGEEDTEAFF. The CDR3 bases are TGCGCCAGCAGTCTGGGGGAGGAGGACACTGAAGCTTTCTTT.

The chain couples TRBV7-8 to TRBJ2-7; 11 nucleotides line up with TRBD2. This CDR3 contains 16 residues. The V gene end was trimmed by 1 base and the J gene end by 6 bases; junction bases not matched to a gene: 8. In germline, CDR1 is SGHVS, CDR2 FQNEAQ. Here the CDR3 DNA reads TGTGCCAGCAGCTTAGACTTAGCGGGGGGGGTCTTCGAGCAGTACTTC. It encodes CASSLDLAGGVFEQYF.

The chain employs TRBV7-3 and TRBJ2-1, with 14 bases matching TRBD2. CDR1 is SGHTA, CDR2 FQGTGA, per germline. There are 16 residues in the CDR3. Trimming cost V 4 bases and J 8 bases; bases outside gene matches: 7. The CDR3 sequence is CASSSTGTSGSHEQFF. CDR3 sequence (DNA): TGTGCCAGCAGCTCGACCGGGACTAGCGGGAGTCATGAGCAGTTCTTC. The full variable domain, in which reference TRBV7-3 and TRBJ2-1 provide the parts outside the CDR3, is GAGVSQTPSNKVTEKGKYVELRCDPISGHTALYWYRQSLGQGPEFLIYFQGTGAADDSGLPNDRFFAVRPEGSVSTLKIQRTERGDSAVYLCASSSTGTSGSHEQFFGPGTRLTVL.

The V gene is TRBV10-1, the J gene TRBJ2-3; 7 bases match TRBD2. Trimming took 6 bases from V and 3 from J; bases not matched to a gene: 3. The CDR3 extends over 13 amino acids. Germline V gene lookup returns CDR1 WNHNN and CDR2 SYGVQD (reference sequence). Written as DNA, the CDR3 is TGCGCCAGCAGCCGACTAGCTACAGATACGCAGTATTTT. It codes for CASSRLATDTQYF.

The chain couples TRBV7-9 to TRBJ1-1; D ambiguous. CDR1 and CDR2 (germline): SEHNR, FQNEAQ (reference sequence). CDR3 length equals 12 residues. Trimming cost V 3 bases and J 8 bases, with 10 bases left between them. For the CDR3, the DNA is TGTGCCAGCAGCTTTACCGGGGTAGAAGCTTTCTTT. As protein: CASSFTGVEAFF.

The DNA for the CDR3 is TGTGCCAGCAGCTTTCTTTCGGGGGTTGAGCAGTTCTTC. Its translation is CASSFLSGVEQFF. V and J are TRBV7-9 and TRBJ2-1; possible D gene TRBD2, 6 bases. CDR1 and CDR2 from the germline V gene are SEHNR and FQNEAQ (reference sequence). The V and J ends lost 3 bases and 9 bases respectively, with 12 bases between them. This CDR3 region has 13 residues. Looking up the rest from reference TRBV7-9 and TRBJ2-1 gives the full variable domain: DTGVSQNPRHKITKRGQNVTFRCDPISEHNRLYWYRQTLGQGPEFLTYFQNEAQLEKSRLLSDRFSAERPKGSFSTLEIQRTEQGDSAMYLCASSFLSGVEQFFGPGTRLTVL.

The chain employs TRBV4-1 and TRBJ2-7; possibly TRBD2 for D (7 bases). This CDR3 region has 15 residues. Trimming removed 1 base from V and 7 bases from J, with 17 bases in between. The germline gives CDR1 MGHRA, CDR2 YSYEKL. The CDR3 reads CASSQVSGGAGEQYF. CDR3 nucleotide sequence: TGCGCCAGCAGCCAAGTGTCTGGGGGGGCGGGGGAGCAGTACTTC.

The chain carries TRBV27 and TRBJ1-6; 10 nucleotides match TRBD1. This CDR3 spans 16 amino acids. The germline V gene has CDR1 MNHEY and CDR2 SMNVEV (reference sequence). Germline trimming cut 2 bases from V and 7 bases from J; bases unmatched to any gene: 5. The CDR3 spells CASSLVRDRGNSPLHF. The CDR3 DNA is TGTGCCAGCAGTTTAGTCCGGGACAGGGGAAATTCACCCCTCCACTTT.

The chain links TRBV2 to TRBJ1-2; D perhaps matches TRBD1 (6 bases). The CDR3 runs 14 residues. Germline loops: CDR1 SNHLY, CDR2 FYNNEI. V gave up 3 bases and J gave up 2 bases, with 10 bases separating them. The DNA of the CDR3 is TGTGCCAGCAGTGACCACACAGGGAACTATGGCTACACCTTC. Translation: CASSDHTGNYGYTF.

This sequence joins TRBV3-1 (or the pseudogene TRBV3-2) and TRBJ1-5, with TRBD1 as a possible D gene (6 bases). CDR3 size: 16 residues. Germline lookup yields CDR1 LGHDT and CDR2 YNNKEL (reference sequence). The V end lost 4 bases, the J end lost 4 bases, and 17 bases lay between the germline ends. The CDR3 loop is CASSPASGGPNQPQHF. The CDR3 DNA sequence: TGTGCCAGCAGCCCTGCCTCGGGGGGCCCGAATCAGCCCCAGCATTTT.

This chain links TRBV9 with TRBJ2-1; tentative D call: TRBD2 (5 bases). Germline CDR1 is SGDLS and CDR2 is YYNGEE. The CDR3 sequence is 14 residues long. V was cut by 4 bases and J by 0 bases, with 8 bases left in between. This chain's CDR3 is CASSPRGSYNEQFF. The CDR3 coding sequence is TGTGCCAGCAGCCCACGGGGCTCCTACAATGAGCAGTTCTTC.

The chain employs TRBV4-3 and TRBJ2-1, with 11 bases that match TRBD2. This CDR3 region has 15 residues. The trim removed 4 bases at V and 4 bases at J, leaving 3 bases unmatched. From germline, CDR1 is LGHNA and CDR2 YSLEER. The CDR3 nucleotides are TGCGCCAGCAGCCCTAGCGGGAGGAGGTACAATGAGCAGTTCTTC. As protein: CASSPSGRRYNEQFF.

This sequence joins TRBV7-2 and TRBJ2-4; the match to TRBD2 covers 14 bases. This CDR3 contains 16 residues. The trim removed 5 bases at V and 7 bases at J, leaving 7 bases unmatched. CDR1 and CDR2 (germline): SGHTA, FQGNSA. The CDR3 DNA is TGTGCCAGCAGCGCCACGACTAGCGGGAGGGGTAACATTCAGTACTTC. Amino acids: CASSATTSGRGNIQYF. The full variable domain, with the rest looked up from reference TRBV7-2 and TRBJ2-4, is GAGVSQSPSNKVTEKGKDVELRCDPISGHTALYWYRQSLGQGLEFLIYFQGNSAPDKSGLPSDRFSAERTGGSVSTLTIQRTQQEDSAVYLCASSATTSGRGNIQYFGAGTRLSVL.